These T cell receptor beta chains were read from a single sample in a study of blood T cell repertoires in COVID-19. Method: immunoSEQ multiplex PCR; TCRdb's copy keeps in-frame clones and lacks some. The data hold hundreds of thousands of clones, with about 90% observed a single time. Sequencing was carried out using PBMCs or T cells enriched from blood (not recorded which). All receptors derive from a woman aged 45 to 65 who had been exposed to COVID-19. CDR3s include the opening cysteine and the closing phenylalanine or tryptophan. The D gene is left open where the match is weak. Only some rows state a clone size, as once, few, many or a class for expanded clones.

CDR3nt	CDR3aa	j_gene	v_gene	abundance	d_gene
TGTGCCAGCAGTTCAAGACAGGGGGCCAGCTATGGCTACACCTTC	CASSSRQGASYGYTF	TRBJ1-2	TRBV27	.	TRBD1
TGTGCCAGCAGCCGTGTAGACAGCCGTAACTATGGCTACACCTTC	CASSRVDSRNYGYTF	TRBJ1-2	TRBV11-2	.	.
TGCGCCAGCAGCTTAAGGACTAGCGGGAGCCAAGAGACCCAGTACTTC	CASSLRTSGSQETQYF	TRBJ2-5	TRBV5-1	.	TRBD2
TGTGCCAGCAGTTACACGGACAGGGGGGAATACGAGCAGTACTTC	CASSYTDRGEYEQYF	TRBJ2-7	TRBV28	.	TRBD1
TGTGCCAGCAGCCTAGTTTCGGGCTATGGCTACACCTTC	CASSLVSGYGYTF	TRBJ1-2	TRBV11-1	once	.
TGCGCCAGCAGCAAGGGACCGACAGGCGGCAATCAGCCCCAGCATTTT	CASSKGPTGGNQPQHF	TRBJ1-5	TRBV5-1	.	.
TGTGCCAGCAAGCCGGACAGCTCCAATCAGCCCCAGCATTTT	CASKPDSSNQPQHF	TRBJ1-5	TRBV2	.	.
TGTGCCAGCAGTTTATCGGGGATACTAGCCAAAAACATTCAGTACTTC	CASSLSGILAKNIQYF	TRBJ2-4	TRBV28	.	.
TGTGCCAGCAGTTTAAGCCGGGACAGGGGGAACGAGCAGTACTTC	CASSLSRDRGNEQYF	TRBJ2-7	TRBV5-4	.	TRBD1
TGTGCCAGCAGCTTAGCTACCCTAGCGGGGGGCACAGATACGCAGTATTTT	CASSLATLAGGTDTQYF	TRBJ2-3	TRBV7-2	.	TRBD2
TGTGCCAGCAGCGAGGGGACTTCCTCCTACAATGAGCAGTTCTTC	CASSEGTSSYNEQFF	TRBJ2-1	TRBV11-2	.	.
TGCGCCAGCGCCACCGGGACAGTGGAGCCTGAAGCTTTCTTT	CASATGTVEPEAFF	TRBJ1-1	TRBV4-1	.	TRBD1
TGTGCCAGCAGTACCGGACAGGGACTGGACTATGGCTACACCTTC	CASSTGQGLDYGYTF	TRBJ1-2	TRBV5-4	.	TRBD1
TGTGCCAGCACCAAATCCCGGTCGGCTAATGAAAAACTGTTTTTT	CASTKSRSANEKLFF	TRBJ1-4	TRBV11-2	.	.
TGTGCCAGCAGCTTAGACAGGGGGTCCTACGAGCAGTACTTC	CASSLDRGSYEQYF	TRBJ2-7	TRBV7-2	.	TRBD1
TGTGCCAGCAGCATGGACAGGGGGCGCTTTACTGAAGCTTTCTTT	CASSMDRGRFTEAFF	TRBJ1-1	TRBV7-8	once	TRBD1
TGTGCCAGTAGTCCCAGGGTGGGCACTGAAGCTTTCTTT	CASSPRVGTEAFF	TRBJ1-1	TRBV19	.	.
TGCAGCGCCGTGGGCGGGGGCAAAGAGACCCAGTACTTC	CSAVGGGKETQYF	TRBJ2-5	TRBV29-1	.	.
TGTGCCAGCAGTGAAGGCAGGGGGCCGTGGTACGAGCAGTACTTC	CASSEGRGPWYEQYF	TRBJ2-7	TRBV6-1	.	TRBD1